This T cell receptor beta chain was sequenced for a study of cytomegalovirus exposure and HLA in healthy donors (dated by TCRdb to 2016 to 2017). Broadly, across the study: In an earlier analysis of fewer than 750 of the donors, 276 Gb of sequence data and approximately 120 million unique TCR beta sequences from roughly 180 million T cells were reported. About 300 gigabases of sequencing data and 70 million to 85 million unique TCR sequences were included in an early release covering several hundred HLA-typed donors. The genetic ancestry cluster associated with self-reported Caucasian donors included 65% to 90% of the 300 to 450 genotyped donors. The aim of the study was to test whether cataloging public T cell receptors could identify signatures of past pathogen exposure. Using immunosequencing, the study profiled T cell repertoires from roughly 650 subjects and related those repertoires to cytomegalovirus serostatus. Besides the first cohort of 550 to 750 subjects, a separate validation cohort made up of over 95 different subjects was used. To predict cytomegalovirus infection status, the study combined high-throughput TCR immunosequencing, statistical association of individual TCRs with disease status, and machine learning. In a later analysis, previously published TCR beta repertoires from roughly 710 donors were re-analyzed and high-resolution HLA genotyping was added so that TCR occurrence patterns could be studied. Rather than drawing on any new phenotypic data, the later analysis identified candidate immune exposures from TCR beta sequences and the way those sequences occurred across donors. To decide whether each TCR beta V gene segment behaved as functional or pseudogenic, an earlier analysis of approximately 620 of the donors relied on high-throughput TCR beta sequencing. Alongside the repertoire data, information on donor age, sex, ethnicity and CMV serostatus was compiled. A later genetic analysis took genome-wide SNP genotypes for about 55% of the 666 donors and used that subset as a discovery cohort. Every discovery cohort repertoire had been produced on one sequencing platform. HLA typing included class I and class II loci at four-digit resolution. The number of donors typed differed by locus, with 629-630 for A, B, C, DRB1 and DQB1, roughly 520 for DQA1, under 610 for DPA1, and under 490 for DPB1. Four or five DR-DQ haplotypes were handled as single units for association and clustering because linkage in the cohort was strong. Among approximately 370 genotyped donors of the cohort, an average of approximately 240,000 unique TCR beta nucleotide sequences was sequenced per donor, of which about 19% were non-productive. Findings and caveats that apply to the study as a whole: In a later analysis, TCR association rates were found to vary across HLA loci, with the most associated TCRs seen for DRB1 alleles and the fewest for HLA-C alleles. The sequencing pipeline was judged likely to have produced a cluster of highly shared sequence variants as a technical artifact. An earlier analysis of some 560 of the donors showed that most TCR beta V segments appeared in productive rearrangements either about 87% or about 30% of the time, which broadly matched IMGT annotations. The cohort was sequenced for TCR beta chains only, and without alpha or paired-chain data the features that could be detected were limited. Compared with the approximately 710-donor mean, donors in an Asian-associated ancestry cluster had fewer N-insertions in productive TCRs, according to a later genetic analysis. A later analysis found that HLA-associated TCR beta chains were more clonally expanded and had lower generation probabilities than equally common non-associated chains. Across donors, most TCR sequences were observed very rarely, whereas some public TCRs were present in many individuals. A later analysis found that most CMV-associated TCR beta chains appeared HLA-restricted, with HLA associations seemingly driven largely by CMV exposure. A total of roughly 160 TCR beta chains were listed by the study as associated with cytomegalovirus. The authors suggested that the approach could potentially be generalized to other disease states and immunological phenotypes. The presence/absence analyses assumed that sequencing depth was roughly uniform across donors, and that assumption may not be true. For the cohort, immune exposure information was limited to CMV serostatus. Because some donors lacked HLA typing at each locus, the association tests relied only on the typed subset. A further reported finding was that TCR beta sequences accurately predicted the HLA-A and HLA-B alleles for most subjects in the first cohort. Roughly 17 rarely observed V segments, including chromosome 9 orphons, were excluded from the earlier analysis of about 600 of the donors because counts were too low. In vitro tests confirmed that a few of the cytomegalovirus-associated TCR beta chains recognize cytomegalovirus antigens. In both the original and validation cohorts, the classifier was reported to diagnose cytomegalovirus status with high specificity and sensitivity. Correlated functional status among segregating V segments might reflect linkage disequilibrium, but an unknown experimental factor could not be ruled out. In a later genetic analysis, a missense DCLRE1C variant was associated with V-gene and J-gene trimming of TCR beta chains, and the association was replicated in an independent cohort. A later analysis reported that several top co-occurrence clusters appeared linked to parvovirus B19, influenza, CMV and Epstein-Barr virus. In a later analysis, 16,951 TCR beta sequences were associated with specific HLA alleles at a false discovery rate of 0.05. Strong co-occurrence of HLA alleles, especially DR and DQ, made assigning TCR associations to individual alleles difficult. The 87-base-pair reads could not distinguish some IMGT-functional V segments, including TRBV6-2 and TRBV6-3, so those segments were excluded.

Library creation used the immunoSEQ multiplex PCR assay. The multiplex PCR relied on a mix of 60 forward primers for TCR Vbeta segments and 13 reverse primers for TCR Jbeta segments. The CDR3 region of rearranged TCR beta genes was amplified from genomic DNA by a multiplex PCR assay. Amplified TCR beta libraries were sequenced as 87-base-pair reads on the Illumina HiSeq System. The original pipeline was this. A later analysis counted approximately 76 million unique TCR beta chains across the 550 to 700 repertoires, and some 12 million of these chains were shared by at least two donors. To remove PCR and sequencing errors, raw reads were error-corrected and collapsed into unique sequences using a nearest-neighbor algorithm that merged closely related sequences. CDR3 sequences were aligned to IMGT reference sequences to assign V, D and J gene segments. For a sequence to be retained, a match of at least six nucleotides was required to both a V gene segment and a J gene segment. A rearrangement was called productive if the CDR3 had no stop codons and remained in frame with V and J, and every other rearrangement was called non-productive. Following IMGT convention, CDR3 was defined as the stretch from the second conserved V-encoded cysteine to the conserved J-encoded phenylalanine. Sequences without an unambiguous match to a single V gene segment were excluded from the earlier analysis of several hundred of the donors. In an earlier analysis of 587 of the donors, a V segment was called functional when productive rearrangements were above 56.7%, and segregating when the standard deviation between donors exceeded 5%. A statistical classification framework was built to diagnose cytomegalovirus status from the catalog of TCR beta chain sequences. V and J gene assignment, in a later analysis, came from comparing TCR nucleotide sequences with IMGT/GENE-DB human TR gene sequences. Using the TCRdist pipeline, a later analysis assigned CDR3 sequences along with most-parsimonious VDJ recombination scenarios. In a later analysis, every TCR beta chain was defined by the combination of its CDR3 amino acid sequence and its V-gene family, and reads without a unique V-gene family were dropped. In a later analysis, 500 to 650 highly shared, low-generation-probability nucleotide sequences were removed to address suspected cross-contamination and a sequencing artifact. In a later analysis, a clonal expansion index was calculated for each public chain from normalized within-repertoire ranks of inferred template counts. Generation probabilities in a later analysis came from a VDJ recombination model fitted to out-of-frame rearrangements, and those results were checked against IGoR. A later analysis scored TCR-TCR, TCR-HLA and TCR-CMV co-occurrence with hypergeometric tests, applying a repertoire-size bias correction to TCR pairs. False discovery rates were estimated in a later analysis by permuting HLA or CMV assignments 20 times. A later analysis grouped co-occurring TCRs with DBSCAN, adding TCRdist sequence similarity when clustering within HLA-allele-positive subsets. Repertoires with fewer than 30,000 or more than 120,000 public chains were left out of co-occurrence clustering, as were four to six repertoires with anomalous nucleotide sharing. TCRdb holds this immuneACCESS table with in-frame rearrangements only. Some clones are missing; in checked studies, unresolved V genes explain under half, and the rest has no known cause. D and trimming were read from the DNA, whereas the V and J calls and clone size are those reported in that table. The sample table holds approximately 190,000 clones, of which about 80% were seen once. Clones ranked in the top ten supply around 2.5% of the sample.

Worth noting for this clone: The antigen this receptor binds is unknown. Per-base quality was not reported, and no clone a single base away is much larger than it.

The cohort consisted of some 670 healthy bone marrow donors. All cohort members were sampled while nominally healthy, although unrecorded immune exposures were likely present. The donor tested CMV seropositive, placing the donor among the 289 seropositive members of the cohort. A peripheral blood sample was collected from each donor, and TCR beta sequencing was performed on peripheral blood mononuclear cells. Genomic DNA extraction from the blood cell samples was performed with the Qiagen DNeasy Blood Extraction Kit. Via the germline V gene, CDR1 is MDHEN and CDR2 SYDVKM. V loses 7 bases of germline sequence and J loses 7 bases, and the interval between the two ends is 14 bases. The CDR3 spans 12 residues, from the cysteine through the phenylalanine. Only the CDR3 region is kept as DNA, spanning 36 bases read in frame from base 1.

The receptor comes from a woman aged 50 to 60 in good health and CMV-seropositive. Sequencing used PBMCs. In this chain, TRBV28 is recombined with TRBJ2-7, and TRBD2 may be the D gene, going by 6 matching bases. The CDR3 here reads CASKPAGREQYF. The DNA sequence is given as TGTGCCAGCAAGCCGGCGGGGAGGGAGCAGTACTTC.